Presented here are 12 T cell receptor beta chains from one specimen sequenced in a study of T cells in Graves' hyperthyroidism and ophthalmopathy. Using RNA transcripts as the source, TCR beta CDR3 regions were amplified. When the TCR CDR3 underwent first-round RT-PCR, the HTBI primer set was used. One entry per CDR3 protein results from TCRdb running MiXCR on the multiplex PCR reads. The sample lists over 150,000 distinct CDR3 sequences, about a sixth seen once, with roughly 30% in the top ten. Input material: blood. These receptors originate from a woman aged 50 to 65 with Graves' hyperthyroidism.

This clonotype showed up many times. This chain joins TRBV24-1 and TRBJ2-2, with no clear D. The V end lost 4 bases, the J end lost 4 bases, and 15 bases lay between the germline ends. The length of the CDR3 is 16 residues. Germline CDR1 KGHDR, CDR2 SFDVKD. In DNA form, the CDR3 reads TGTGCCACCAGTGACTCAAGACTCCCCCGCACCGGGGAGCTGTTTTTT. Translating gives CATSDSRLPRTGELFF.

This sequence joins TRBV11-2 and TRBJ2-1; D could derive from TRBD1 or TRBD2 (5 bases each). The CDR3 sequence is 14 residues long. Germline assignment: CDR1 SGHAT and CDR2 FQNNGV. V was shortened by 1 base and J by 10 bases, with 14 bases between the two germline ends. In DNA form, the CDR3 reads TGTGCCAGCAGCTTAGTACTAGGGGTGCGGGAGCAGTTCTTC. Translation gives CASSLVLGVREQFF. Full variable domain (remainder filled in from reference TRBV11-2 and TRBJ2-1): EAGVAQSPRYKIIEKRQSVAFWCNPISGHATLYWYQQILGQGPKLLIQFQNNGVVDDSQLPKDRFSAERLKGVDSTLKIQPAKLEDSAVYLCASSLVLGVREQFFGPGTRLTVL.

In its sample, this clonotype was seen many times. The chain recombines TRBV5-8 with TRBJ2-5; TRBD1 might be the D (5 bases). The CDR3 consists of 14 residues. The V gene's germline CDR1 is SGHTS and CDR2 YDEGEE. The V gene lost 2 bases and the J gene lost 9 bases, with 17 bases spanning the gap. CDR3 nucleotides: TGTGCCAGCAGCTTTGTAGGGGCTCAATCGGCCCAGTACTTC. Protein sequence: CASSFVGAQSAQYF.

This clonotype was recorded many times. This chain connects TRBV11-1 to TRBJ2-7, with TRBD1 matching over 7 bases. Germline V gene sequence: CDR1 SGHAT, CDR2 FQDESV (reference sequence). CDR3 length: 14 residues. V shed 4 bases, J shed 1 base, and the junction held 4 bases outside the gene matches. The CDR3 DNA sequence: TGTGCCAGCAGCTCCCCGGGACAGTCCTACGAGCAGTACTTC. This translates into CASSSPGQSYEQYF.

The sample holds many counts of this clonotype. The CDR3 reads CASSPPSTRRIYNEQFF. The DNA of the CDR3 is TGTGCCAGCTCACCACCGTCGACCCGGAGGATTTACAATGAGCAGTTCTTC. V is TRBV18 and J is TRBJ2-1, with a tentative D call TRBD2 (5 bases). Trimming stripped 0 bases from V and 4 bases from J, with 16 bases between. The CDR3 contains 17 residues. CDR1 and CDR2 (germline): KGHSH, LQKENI.

In its sample, this clonotype was seen many times. V and J are TRBV18 and TRBJ2-5; D gene uncertain. Trimming stripped 1 base from V and 7 bases from J, with 10 bases between. Germline-derived CDR1 and CDR2 are KGHSH and LQKENI. This CDR3 has 13 amino acids. CDR3 bases: TGTGCCAGCTCACCACGAAGGGAAGGGACCCAGTACTTC. Protein sequence: CASSPRREGTQYF.

This clonotype was seen more than once but under ten times. V gene TRBV3-1 combines with J gene TRBJ1-5; TRBD1 agrees at 9 bases. After removal of 2 bases from V and 4 bases from J, the junction contained 3 bases not matched to a gene. Germline V gene sequence: CDR1 LGHDT, CDR2 YNNKEL (reference sequence). The CDR3 is made up of 15 amino acids. The CDR3 DNA reads as TGTGCCAGCAGCCAAACCGGGACAGGGAATCAGCCCCAGCATTTT. Translation gives CASSQTGTGNQPQHF.

This clonotype was recorded at least ten times. The rearrangement joins TRBV9 to TRBJ2-5, with D perhaps matching TRBD1 (7 bases). Trimming stripped 7 bases from V and 1 base from J, with 20 bases between. This CDR3 comprises 16 residues. The germline V gene has CDR1 SGDLS and CDR2 YYNGEE. CDR3 in amino acids: CASAGGLGTVQETQYF. In DNA, the CDR3 is TGTGCCAGCGCCGGAGGGTTAGGGACAGTCCAAGAGACCCAGTACTTC.

Ten or more counts support this clonotype. The rearrangement joins TRBV6-1 to TRBJ1-1, with D tentatively TRBD1 (6 bases). The V gene's germline CDR1 is MNHNS and CDR2 SASEGT. The CDR3 consists of 15 residues. Trimming removed 5 bases at V and 7 bases at J, with 20 bases between. Written as DNA, the CDR3 is TGTGCCAGCAGTTCCCCCCACGGGGGCTATGGTGAAGCTTTCTTT. This gives the protein CASSSPHGGYGEAFF.

This clonotype was counted at least ten times. V and J are TRBV18 and TRBJ1-5; 8 positions agree with TRBD1. V lost 6 bases, J lost 7 bases, and 11 bases stayed unmatched. The CDR3 loop spans 15 amino acids. In germline, CDR1 is KGHSH, CDR2 LQKENI. The CDR3 spells CASSPTGQGRQPQHF. The CDR3 bases are TGTGCCAGCTCCCCAACTGGACAGGGTCGACAGCCCCAGCATTTT. Looking up the rest from reference TRBV18 and TRBJ1-5 gives the full variable domain: NAGVMQNPRHLVRRRGQEARLRCSPMKGHSHVYWYRQLPEEGLKFMVYLQKENIIDESGMPKERFSAEFPKEGPSILRIQQVVRGDSAAYFCASSPTGQGRQPQHFGDGTRLSIL.

This clonotype has at least ten counts. CDR3 sequence (DNA): TGTGCCAGCAGTGAATCATTGGGGATTGGAAACACCATATATTTT. Encoded protein: CASSESLGIGNTIYF. V gene TRBV25-1 combines with J gene TRBJ1-3; D call uncertain. Germline lookup yields CDR1 MGHDK and CDR2 SYGVNS. The CDR3 has 15 residues. Trimming took 1 base from V and 3 from J, leaving 10 bases between them.

This clonotype was recorded many times. The V and J genes are TRBV6-1 and TRBJ2-2; 7 nucleotides match TRBD1. This CDR3 has 18 amino acids. V trimming: 7 bases; J trimming: 3 bases; junction bases outside the gene matches: 17. Germline V gene lookup returns CDR1 MNHNS and CDR2 SASEGT. CDR3: CASKWKRGLSPDTGELFF. The DNA for the CDR3 is TGTGCCAGCAAGTGGAAGAGGGGGCTATCCCCCGACACCGGGGAGCTGTTTTTT.